What follows are 21 T cell receptor beta chains derived from one specimen sequenced in a study of blood T cell repertoires in COVID-19. Here immunoSEQ multiplex PCR was the method, and the copy in TCRdb shows in-frame clones only, minus some. The sample has tens of thousands of clones; about four fifths are singletons. Sequencing was performed on peripheral blood. The receptors were sampled from a human donor in a cohort sampled during active COVID-19.

The chain has TRBV6-2 or TRBV6-3 and TRBJ2-3; TRBD2 aligns across 13 bases. V lost 4 bases to trimming and J lost 3 bases; unmatched junction nucleotides: 4. Germline V gene data show CDR1 as MNHEY and CDR2 as SVGEGT. CDR3 length: 16 amino acids. The CDR3 sequence is CASSLTSGGFTDTQYF. The CDR3 nucleotides are TGTGCCAGCAGTTTGACTAGCGGGGGGTTTACAGATACGCAGTATTTT.

The sample holds one count of this clone. CDR3 sequence reads: CASMLRRGTGGTGELFF. DNA of the CDR3: TGTGCCAGCATGCTAAGACGTGGGACAGGGGGGACCGGGGAGCTGTTTTTT. The chain couples TRBV7-9 to TRBJ2-2; 11 nucleotides align to TRBD1. The CDR3 sequence is 17 residues long. The V and J ends lost 7 bases and 5 bases, in that order; junction bases with no gene match: 12. Germline V gene data show CDR1 as SEHNR and CDR2 as FQNEAQ (reference sequence).

The chain links TRBV5-6 to TRBJ2-3, with no clear D. CDR3 size: 11 residues. Germline lookup yields CDR1 SGHDT and CDR2 YYEEEE. V was pared by 3 bases and J by 3 bases, with 2 bases between. The CDR3 sequence is CASSSTDTQYF. DNA for the CDR3: TGTGCCAGCAGCTCGACAGATACGCAGTATTTT.

This clone was observed a few times. The rearrangement links TRBV6-4 to TRBJ2-1, with D possibly matching TRBD1 (6 bases). The V gene's germline CDR1 is MRHNA and CDR2 SNTAGT. This CDR3 is built from 15 residues. V was shortened by 6 bases and J by 6 bases, with 18 bases between the two germline ends. CDR3 region: CASSAGVEGSNEQFF. The CDR3 DNA follows: TGTGCCAGCAGCGCAGGGGTTGAGGGGTCCAATGAGCAGTTCTTC.

V usage is TRBV11-2 and J usage is TRBJ2-7; weak D call: TRBD2 (7 bases). The germline V and J ends were trimmed by 0 bases and 7 bases, with 13 bases remaining between them. The CDR3 consists of 14 residues. Germline V gives CDR1 SGHAT, CDR2 FQNNGV. This chain's CDR3 is CASSLEGGAREQYF. DNA for the CDR3: TGTGCCAGCAGCTTAGAAGGGGGGGCGAGGGAGCAGTACTTC.

This clone came up many times. This chain uses TRBV19 with TRBJ2-7; TRBD2 aligns across 11 bases. The CDR3 loop spans 17 amino acids. Germline CDR1 LNHDA, CDR2 SQIVND (reference sequence). The V and J ends lost 3 bases and 7 bases, in that order; junction bases with no gene match: 14. CDR3 bases: TGTGCCAGTAGTATGTTGGGACTAGCGGACTCGTCGGCAGAGCAGTACTTC. It encodes CASSMLGLADSSAEQYF.

The rearrangement joins TRBV5-1 to TRBJ2-3; D gene ambiguous. V gave up 1 base and J gave up 3 bases, with 6 bases separating them. CDR1 SGHRS and CDR2 YFSETQ come from the germline V gene. The CDR3 covers 13 residues. The chain's CDR3 is CASSLSPTDTQYF. DNA for the CDR3: TGCGCCAGCAGCTTGTCCCCAACAGATACGCAGTATTTT.

J is TRBJ1-1 and V is TRBV9, with D unresolved. Germline V gene sequence: CDR1 SGDLS, CDR2 YYNGEE. This CDR3 has 13 amino acids. V was trimmed by 0 bases and J by 5 bases, leaving 8 bases between them. The CDR3 coding sequence is TGTGCCAGCAGCGTAGGGGCTCTGACTGAAGCTTTCTTT. Translated: CASSVGALTEAFF.

The chain recombines TRBV5-1 with TRBJ1-2; D is unresolved. V dropped 0 bases and J dropped 7 bases, with 10 bases sitting between them. Germline V gives CDR1 SGHRS, CDR2 YFSETQ. This CDR3 region has 13 residues. The CDR3 DNA sequence: TGCGCCAGCAGCTTGGTGCGGGAGTCTGGCTACACCTTC. Translation gives CASSLVRESGYTF.

The chain recombines TRBV10-3 with TRBJ1-2, with TRBD1 matching over 8 bases. CDR3 length: 14 residues. Germline V gives CDR1 ENHRY, CDR2 SYGVKD. The V segment lost 2 bases and the J segment 4 bases; nucleotides outside the gene matches: 3. The CDR3 region has the DNA TGTGCCATCAGTGAGGACAGGGGCGCCTATGGCTACACCTTC. This gives the protein CAISEDRGAYGYTF.

The chain uses TRBV27 and TRBJ2-7; D may be TRBD1 (6 bases). From germline, CDR1 is MNHEY and CDR2 SMNVEV (reference sequence). The CDR3 covers 14 residues. V dropped 8 bases and J dropped 6 bases, with 20 bases sitting between them. This chain's CDR3 is CASAPGARTPEQYF. In DNA, the CDR3 is TGTGCCAGCGCCCCAGGGGCGCGTACCCCCGAGCAGTACTTC.

The gene calls are TRBV6-5 and TRBJ1-4; D is ambiguous. The V and J ends lost 0 bases and 2 bases respectively, with 7 bases between them. This CDR3 is 15 amino acids long. Germline-derived CDR1 and CDR2 are MNHEY and SVGAGI. The CDR3 is CASSYSPGTNEKLFF. CDR3 sequence (DNA): TGTGCCAGCAGTTACTCGCCGGGGACTAATGAAAAACTGTTTTTT.

This chain uses TRBV27 with TRBJ2-3; TRBD2 agrees at 9 bases. Trimming at V came to 4 bases and at J to 8 bases, leaving 4 bases not matched to a gene. The CDR3 length is 13 residues. In germline, CDR1 is MNHEY, CDR2 SMNVEV (reference sequence). The CDR3 loop reads CASSSAGGVTQYF. As DNA, the CDR3 is TGTGCCAGCAGTTCGGCGGGGGGGGTTACGCAGTATTTT.

This clone was seen a handful of times. This chain links TRBV3-1 (or the pseudogene TRBV3-2) with TRBJ1-5; 9 nucleotides agree with TRBD1. Losses at the gene ends were 4 bases for V and 4 bases for J; bases not matched to a gene: 5. The germline V gene has CDR1 LGHDT and CDR2 YNNKEL (reference sequence). The CDR3 runs 15 residues. The CDR3 region has the DNA TGTGCCAGCAGCCGGACAGGGGCCGGGAATCAGCCCCAGCATTTT. This encodes CASSRTGAGNQPQHF.

V and J are TRBV5-1 and TRBJ2-7; a possible D gene is TRBD2 (6 bases). CDR3 size: 14 residues. Trimming shortened V by 4 bases and J by 3 bases, and 14 bases separated the two germline ends. From germline, CDR1 is SGHRS and CDR2 YFSETQ. CDR3 sequence reads: CASSLSGTVYEQYF. CDR3 nucleotide sequence: TGCGCCAGCAGCCTATCCGGGACTGTCTACGAGCAGTACTTC.

The CDR3 is CASSRVQITEAFF. For the CDR3, the DNA is TGTGCCAGCAGCAGGGTGCAAATCACTGAAGCTTTCTTT. The rearrangement links TRBV2 to TRBJ1-1; maybe TRBD1 (5 bases). CDR3 size: 13 residues. V shed 6 bases and J shed 4 bases, with 12 bases lying between them. Germline assignment: CDR1 SNHLY and CDR2 FYNNEI.

The chain employs TRBV4-1 and TRBJ2-1, with D unclear. V gave up 6 bases and J gave up 9 bases, with 24 bases separating them. The CDR3 consists of 16 residues. Germline V lookup: CDR1 MGHRA, CDR2 YSYEKL. Written as DNA, the CDR3 is TGCGCCAGCAGAGAAAGACCCAGCGCGGTCACGAGTGAGCAGTTCTTC. It yields the protein CASRERPSAVTSEQFF.

The chain uses TRBV27 and TRBJ1-5; D might be TRBD1 (5 bases). Trimming took 5 bases from V and 0 from J, leaving 8 bases between them. This CDR3 is 14 amino acids long. Germline assignment: CDR1 MNHEY and CDR2 SMNVEV (reference sequence). CDR3 region: CASSGQASNQPQHF. CDR3 in DNA: TGTGCCAGCAGTGGACAAGCTAGCAATCAGCCCCAGCATTTT.

The V call is TRBV19, the J call TRBJ2-5; weak D call: TRBD2 (7 bases). Germline CDR1 reads LNHDA; CDR2 reads SQIVND (reference sequence). V dropped 5 bases and J dropped 5 bases, with 27 bases sitting between them. CDR3 length: 18 residues. Written as DNA, the CDR3 is TGTGCCAGTAGTCCCCGGATGGGGGGGGCCGGTCCTCAGGAGACCCAGTACTTC. This codes for CASSPRMGGAGPQETQYF.

This clone was found once. The rearrangement joins TRBV11-2 to TRBJ2-1, with D tentatively TRBD1 (5 bases). Germline V CDR1 and CDR2: SGHAT, FQNNGV. CDR3 length: 14 amino acids. V was trimmed by 1 base and J by 7 bases, leaving 11 bases between them. The CDR3: CASSLGGRRNEQFF. The CDR3, as DNA: TGTGCCAGCAGCTTAGGGGGCCGTCGGAATGAGCAGTTCTTC.

The J gene is TRBJ2-3, the V gene TRBV4-1; D possibly corresponds to TRBD2 (6 bases). There are 16 residues in the CDR3. The V end was cut by 4 bases, the J end by 2 bases, with 16 bases between. The germline CDR1 and CDR2 sequences are MGHRA and YSYEKL. CDR3 in DNA: TGCGCCAGCAGCCGCGGGGACCTCCACTTCACAGATACGCAGTATTTT. Translation gives CASSRGDLHFTDTQYF.